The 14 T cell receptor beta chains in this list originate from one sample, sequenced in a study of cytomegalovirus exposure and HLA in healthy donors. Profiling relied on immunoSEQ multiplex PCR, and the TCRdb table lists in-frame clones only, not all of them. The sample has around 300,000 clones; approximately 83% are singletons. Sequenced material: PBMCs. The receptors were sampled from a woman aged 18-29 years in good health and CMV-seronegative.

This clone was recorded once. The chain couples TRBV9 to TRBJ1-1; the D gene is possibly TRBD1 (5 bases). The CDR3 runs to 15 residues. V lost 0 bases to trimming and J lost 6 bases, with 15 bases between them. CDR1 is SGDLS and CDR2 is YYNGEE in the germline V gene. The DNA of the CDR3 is TGTGCCAGCAGCGTAGACCCGCAGGGTGAAGCTGAAGCTTTCTTT. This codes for CASSVDPQGEAEAFF.

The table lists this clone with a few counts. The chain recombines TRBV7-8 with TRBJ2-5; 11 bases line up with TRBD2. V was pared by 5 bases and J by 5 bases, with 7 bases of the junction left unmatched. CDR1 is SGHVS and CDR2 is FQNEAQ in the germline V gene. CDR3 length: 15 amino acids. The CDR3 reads CASSPGLAGWETQYF. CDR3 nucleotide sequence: TGTGCCAGCAGCCCCGGACTAGCGGGCTGGGAGACCCAGTACTTC.

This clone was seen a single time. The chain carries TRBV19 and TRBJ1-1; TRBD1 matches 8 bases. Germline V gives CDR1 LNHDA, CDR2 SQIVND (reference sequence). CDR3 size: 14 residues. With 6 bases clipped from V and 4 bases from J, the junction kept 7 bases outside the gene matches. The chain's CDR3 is CASRIGQGSTEAFF. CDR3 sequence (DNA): TGTGCCAGTAGGATCGGACAGGGCAGCACTGAAGCTTTCTTT.

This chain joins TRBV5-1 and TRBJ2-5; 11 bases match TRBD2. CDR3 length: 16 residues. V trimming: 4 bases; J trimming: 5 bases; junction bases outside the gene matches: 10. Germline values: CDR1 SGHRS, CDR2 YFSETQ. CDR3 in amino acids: CASSLAGGPGGETQYF. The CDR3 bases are TGCGCCAGCAGCCTAGCGGGGGGTCCTGGAGGGGAGACCCAGTACTTC.

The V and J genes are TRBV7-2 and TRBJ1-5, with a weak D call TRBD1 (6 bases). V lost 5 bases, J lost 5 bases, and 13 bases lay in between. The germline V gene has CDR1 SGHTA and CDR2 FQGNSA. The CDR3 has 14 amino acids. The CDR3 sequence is CASSAGQRYQPQHF. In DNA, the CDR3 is TGTGCCAGCAGCGCCGGACAGCGTTATCAGCCCCAGCATTTT. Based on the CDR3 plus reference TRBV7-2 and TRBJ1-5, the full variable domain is GAGVSQSPSNKVTEKGKDVELRCDPISGHTALYWYRQSLGQGLEFLIYFQGNSAPDKSGLPSDRFSAERTGGSVSTLTIQRTQQEDSAVYLCASSAGQRYQPQHFGDGTRLSIL.

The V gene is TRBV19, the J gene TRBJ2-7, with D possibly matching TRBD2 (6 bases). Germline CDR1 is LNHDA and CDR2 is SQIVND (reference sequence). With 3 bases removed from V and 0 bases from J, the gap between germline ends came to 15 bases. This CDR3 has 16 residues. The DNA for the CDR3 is TGTGCCAGTAGTATCGGAGGGCGGGGCCACTCCTACGAGCAGTACTTC. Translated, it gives CASSIGGRGHSYEQYF.

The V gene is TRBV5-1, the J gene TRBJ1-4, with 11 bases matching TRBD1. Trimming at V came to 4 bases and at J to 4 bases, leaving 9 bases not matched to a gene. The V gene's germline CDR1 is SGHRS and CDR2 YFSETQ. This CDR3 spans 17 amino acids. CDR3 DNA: TGCGCCAGCAGCCCCTGGGACAGGGGGAGCAGTAATGAAAAACTGTTTTTT. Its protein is CASSPWDRGSSNEKLFF.

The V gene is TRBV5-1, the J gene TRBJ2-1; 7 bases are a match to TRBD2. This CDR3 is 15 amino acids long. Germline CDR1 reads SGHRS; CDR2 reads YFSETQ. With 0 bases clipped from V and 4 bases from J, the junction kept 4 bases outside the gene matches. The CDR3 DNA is TGCGCCAGCAGCTTGGTACCCGGGGGGTACAATGAGCAGTTCTTC. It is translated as CASSLVPGGYNEQFF.

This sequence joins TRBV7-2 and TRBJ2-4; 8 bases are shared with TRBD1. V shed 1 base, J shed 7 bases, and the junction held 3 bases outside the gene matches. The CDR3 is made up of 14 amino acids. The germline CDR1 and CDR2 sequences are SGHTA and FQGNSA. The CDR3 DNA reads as TGTGCCAGCAGCTTAGGGACAGGGATGAACATTCAGTACTTC. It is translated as CASSLGTGMNIQYF.

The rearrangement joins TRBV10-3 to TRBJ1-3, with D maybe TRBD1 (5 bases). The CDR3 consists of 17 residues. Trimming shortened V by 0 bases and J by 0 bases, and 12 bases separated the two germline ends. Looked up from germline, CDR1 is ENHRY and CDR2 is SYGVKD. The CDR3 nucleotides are TGTGCCATCAGTGAGTCGAGACAGTCTTACTCTGGAAACACCATATATTTT. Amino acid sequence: CAISESRQSYSGNTIYF.

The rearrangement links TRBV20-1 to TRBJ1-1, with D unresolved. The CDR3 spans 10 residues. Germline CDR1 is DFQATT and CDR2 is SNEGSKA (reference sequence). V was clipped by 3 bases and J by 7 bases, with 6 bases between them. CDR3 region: CSARRVEAFF. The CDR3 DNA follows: TGCAGTGCTAGGCGGGTTGAAGCTTTCTTT.

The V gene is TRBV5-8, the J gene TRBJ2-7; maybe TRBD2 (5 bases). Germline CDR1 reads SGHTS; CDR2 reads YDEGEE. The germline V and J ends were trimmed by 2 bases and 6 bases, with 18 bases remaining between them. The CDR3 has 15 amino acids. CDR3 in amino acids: CASSFRRGAQLEQYF. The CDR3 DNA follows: TGTGCCAGCAGCTTTCGACGGGGAGCCCAACTCGAGCAGTACTTC. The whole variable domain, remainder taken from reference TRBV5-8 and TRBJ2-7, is EAGVTQSPTHLIKTRGQQATLRCSPISGHTSVYWYQQALGLGLQFLLWYDEGEERNRGNFPPRFSGRQFPNYSSELNVNALELEDSALYLCASSFRRGAQLEQYFGPGTRLTVT.

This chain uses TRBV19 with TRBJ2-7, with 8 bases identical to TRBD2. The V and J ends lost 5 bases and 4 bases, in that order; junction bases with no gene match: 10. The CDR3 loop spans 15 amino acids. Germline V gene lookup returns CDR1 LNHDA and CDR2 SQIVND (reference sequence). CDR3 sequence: CASSQTTSALYEQYF. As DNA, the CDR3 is TGTGCCAGTAGTCAAACGACTAGCGCGCTGTACGAGCAGTACTTC.

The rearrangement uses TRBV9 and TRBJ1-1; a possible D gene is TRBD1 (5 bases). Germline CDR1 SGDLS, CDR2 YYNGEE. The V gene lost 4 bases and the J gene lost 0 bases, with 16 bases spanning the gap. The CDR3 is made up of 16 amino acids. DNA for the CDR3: TGTGCCAGCAGCCAGTCCAGGGATGACCTGAACACTGAAGCTTTCTTT. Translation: CASSQSRDDLNTEAFF.